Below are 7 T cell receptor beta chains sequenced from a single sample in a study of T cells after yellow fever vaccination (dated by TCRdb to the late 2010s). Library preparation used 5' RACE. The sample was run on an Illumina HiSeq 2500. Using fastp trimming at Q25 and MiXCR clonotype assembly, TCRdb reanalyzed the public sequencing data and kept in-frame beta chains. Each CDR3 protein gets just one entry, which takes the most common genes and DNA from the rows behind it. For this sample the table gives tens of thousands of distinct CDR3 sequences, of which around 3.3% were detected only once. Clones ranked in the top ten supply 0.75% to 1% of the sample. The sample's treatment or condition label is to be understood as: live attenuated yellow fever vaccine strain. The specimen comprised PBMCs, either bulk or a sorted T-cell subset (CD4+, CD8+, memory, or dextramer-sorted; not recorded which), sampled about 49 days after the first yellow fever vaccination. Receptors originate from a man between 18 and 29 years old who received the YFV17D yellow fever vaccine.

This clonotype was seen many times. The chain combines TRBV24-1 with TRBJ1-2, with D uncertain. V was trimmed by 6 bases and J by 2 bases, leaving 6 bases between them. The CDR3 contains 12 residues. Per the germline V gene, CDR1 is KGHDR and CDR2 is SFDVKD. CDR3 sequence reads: CATSTVNYGYTF. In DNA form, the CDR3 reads TGTGCCACCAGTACCGTAAACTATGGCTACACCTTC.

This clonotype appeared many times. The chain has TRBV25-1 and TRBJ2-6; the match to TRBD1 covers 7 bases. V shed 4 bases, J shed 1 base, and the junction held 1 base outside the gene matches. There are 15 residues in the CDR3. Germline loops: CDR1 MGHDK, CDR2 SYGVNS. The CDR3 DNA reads TGTGCCAGCAGTGTGACAGGGTCTGGGGCCAACGTCCTGACTTTC. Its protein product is CASSVTGSGANVLTF.

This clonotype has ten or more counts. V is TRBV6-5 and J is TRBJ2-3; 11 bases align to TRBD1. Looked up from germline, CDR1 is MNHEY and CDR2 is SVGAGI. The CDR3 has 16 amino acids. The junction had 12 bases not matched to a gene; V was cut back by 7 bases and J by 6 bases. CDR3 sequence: CASTILPGQGGDTQYF. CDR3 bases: TGTGCCAGCACCATTCTCCCGGGACAGGGGGGGGATACGCAGTATTTT.

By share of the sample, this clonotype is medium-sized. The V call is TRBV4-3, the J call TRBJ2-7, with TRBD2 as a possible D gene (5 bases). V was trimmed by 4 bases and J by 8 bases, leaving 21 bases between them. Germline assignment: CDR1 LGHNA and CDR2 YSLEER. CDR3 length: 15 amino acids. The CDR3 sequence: CASSLVGLSRGKQYF. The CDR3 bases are TGCGCCAGCAGCCTCGTCGGACTCTCCCGGGGAAAGCAGTACTTC.

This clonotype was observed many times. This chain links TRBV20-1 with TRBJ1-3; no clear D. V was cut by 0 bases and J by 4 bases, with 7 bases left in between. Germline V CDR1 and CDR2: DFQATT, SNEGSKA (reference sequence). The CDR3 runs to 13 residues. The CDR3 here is CSARDPQGNTIYF. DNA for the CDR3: TGCAGTGCTAGAGATCCTCAAGGAAACACCATATATTTT.

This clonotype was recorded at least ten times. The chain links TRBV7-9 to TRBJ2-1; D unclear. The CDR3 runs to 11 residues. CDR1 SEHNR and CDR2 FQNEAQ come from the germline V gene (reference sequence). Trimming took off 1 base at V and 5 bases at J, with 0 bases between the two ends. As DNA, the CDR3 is TGTGCCAGCAGCTTAGACAATGAGCAGTTCTTC. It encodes CASSLDNEQFF.

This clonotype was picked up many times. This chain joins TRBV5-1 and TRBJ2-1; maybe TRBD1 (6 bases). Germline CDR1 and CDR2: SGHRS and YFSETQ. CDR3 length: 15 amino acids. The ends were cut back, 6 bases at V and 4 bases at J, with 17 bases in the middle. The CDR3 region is CASKTQGPKYNEQFF. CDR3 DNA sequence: TGCGCCAGCAAAACCCAGGGGCCCAAATACAATGAGCAGTTCTTC.